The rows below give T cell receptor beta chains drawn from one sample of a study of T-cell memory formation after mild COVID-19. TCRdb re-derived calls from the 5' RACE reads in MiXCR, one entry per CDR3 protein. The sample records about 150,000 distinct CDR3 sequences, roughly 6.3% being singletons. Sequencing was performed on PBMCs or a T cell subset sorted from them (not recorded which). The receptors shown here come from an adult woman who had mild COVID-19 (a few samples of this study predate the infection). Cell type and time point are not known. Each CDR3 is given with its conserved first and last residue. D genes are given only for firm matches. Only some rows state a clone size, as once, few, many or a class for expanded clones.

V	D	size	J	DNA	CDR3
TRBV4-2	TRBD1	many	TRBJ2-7	TGTGCCAGCAGCCGAGAACCACAGGGGGCGGGTGAGCAGTACTTC	CASSREPQGAGEQYF
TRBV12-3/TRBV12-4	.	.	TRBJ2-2	TGTGCCAGCAGTTTAGGGGTAACGCGTCCCGGGGAGCTGTTTTTT	CASSLGVTRPGELFF
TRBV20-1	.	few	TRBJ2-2	TGCAGTGCTACCCGGGACATAACCGGGGAGCTGTTTTTT	CSATRDITGELFF
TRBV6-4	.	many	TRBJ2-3	TGTGCCAGCAGTGACTCGAGGCAGCCAGATACGCAGTATTTT	CASSDSRQPDTQYF
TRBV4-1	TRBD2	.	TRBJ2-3	TGCGCCAGCAGCCAGTCAACTAGCGGCCTTAGCACAGATACGCAGTATTTT	CASSQSTSGLSTDTQYF
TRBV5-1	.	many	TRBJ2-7	TGCGCCAGCAGCCCGGGGGGCCCCCAAACCTACGAGCAGTACTTC	CASSPGGPQTYEQYF
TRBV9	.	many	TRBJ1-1	TGTGCCAGCAGCGTAGAAGCGGCTGCTGAAGCTTTCTTT	CASSVEAAAEAFF
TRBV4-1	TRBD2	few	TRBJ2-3	TGCGCCAGCAGACTCACTACTAGCGGGGCTTCAGATACGCAGTATTTT	CASRLTTSGASDTQYF
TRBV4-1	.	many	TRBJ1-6	TGCGCCAGCAGCCAAGCTACGATTACGAATTCACCCCTCCACTTT	CASSQATITNSPLHF
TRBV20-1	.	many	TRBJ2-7	TGCAGTGCTAGCTCCCGTCGTGGCGGGAACTCCTACGAGCAGTACTTC	CSASSRRGGNSYEQYF
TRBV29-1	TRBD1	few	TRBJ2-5	TGCAGCAGACAGGGCCCTCAAGAGACCCAGTACTTC	CSRQGPQETQYF
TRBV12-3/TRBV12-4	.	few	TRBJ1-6	TGTGCCAGCAGCTCCAGCAGGGCTATCGGTTCACCCCTCCACTTT	CASSSSRAIGSPLHF
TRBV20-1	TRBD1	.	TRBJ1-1	TGCAGTGCGCGACGGACAGGCGCAAACACTGAAGCTTTCTTT	CSARRTGANTEAFF
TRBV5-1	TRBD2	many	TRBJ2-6	TGCGCCAGCAGCTTGGTGGGAGGGACGAGATTCTCTGGGGCCAACGTCCTGACTTTC	CASSLVGGTRFSGANVLTF
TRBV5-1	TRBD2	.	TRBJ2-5	TGCGCCAGCAGCTGGAGACTAGCCGAGGAGACCCAGTACTTC	CASSWRLAEETQYF
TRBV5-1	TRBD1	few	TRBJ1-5	TGCGCCAGCAGCTTGGGGGACAGGGGCCAGCCCCAGCATTTT	CASSLGDRGQPQHF
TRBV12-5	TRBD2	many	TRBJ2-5	TGTGCTAGTGGTTTGGTAATCAAGGCTAGCGGGAGTATAGAGACCCAGTACTTC	CASGLVIKASGSIETQYF
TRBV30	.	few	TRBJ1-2	TGTGCCTGGAGTCGCCTCTTCCATGGCTACACCTTC	CAWSRLFHGYTF
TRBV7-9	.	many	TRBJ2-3	TGTGCCAGCAGCTCGGCTAGCACAGATACGCAGTATTTT	CASSSASTDTQYF
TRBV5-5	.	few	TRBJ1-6	TGTGCCAGCAGCTTGTGGCAGACTAATTCACCCCTCCACTTT	CASSLWQTNSPLHF
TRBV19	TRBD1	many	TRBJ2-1	TGTGCCAGCCGTAACAGGGGGACCTACAATGAGCAGTTCTTC	CASRNRGTYNEQFF
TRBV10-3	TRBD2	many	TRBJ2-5	TGTGCCATCAGTGGGATCCTAGCGGGGGGGCCGGAGACCCAGTACTTC	CAISGILAGGPETQYF
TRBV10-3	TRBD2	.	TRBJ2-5	TGTGCCATCAGTTCCGGGACTAGCGGTGAGACCCAGTACTTC	CAISSGTSGETQYF
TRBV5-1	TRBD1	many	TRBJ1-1	TGCGCCAGCAGCTTGGACAGGGGGAACACTGAAGCTTTCTTT	CASSLDRGNTEAFF
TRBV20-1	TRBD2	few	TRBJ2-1	TGCAGTGCTCCAAACTTACTAGCGGGAGTTCATGAGCAGTTCTTC	CSAPNLLAGVHEQFF
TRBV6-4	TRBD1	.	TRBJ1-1	TGTGCCAGCAGCGAACAGGGGGGGGACACTGAAGCTTTCTTT	CASSEQGGDTEAFF
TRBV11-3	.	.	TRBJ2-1	TGTGCCAGCAGCGGGACGGAAGTATTCTTC	CASSGTEVFF
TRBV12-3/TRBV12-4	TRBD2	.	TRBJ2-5	TGTGCCAGCAGTTTAGCCCTGGGTACTAGCGGGAGTGTGGAGACCCAGTACTTC	CASSLALGTSGSVETQYF
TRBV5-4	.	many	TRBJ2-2	TGTGCCAGCAGCCCCATAGCGATTCCGAACACCGGGGAGCTGTTTTTT	CASSPIAIPNTGELFF
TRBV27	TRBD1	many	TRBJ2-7	TGTGCCAGCGGACCTACCGACGGGACAGCCCCTTGGCAGTACTTC	CASGPTDGTAPWQYF
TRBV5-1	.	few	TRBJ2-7	TGCGCCAGCAGCTTGGCTCGGGTAGGGGCCCACGAGCAGTACTTC	CASSLARVGAHEQYF
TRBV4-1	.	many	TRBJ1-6	TGCGCCAGCAGCCTCGGGAGTAATTCACCCCTCCACTTT	CASSLGSNSPLHF
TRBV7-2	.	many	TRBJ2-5	TGTGCCAGCTCCCGGGCCGGAACCCAAGAGACCCAGTACTTC	CASSRAGTQETQYF
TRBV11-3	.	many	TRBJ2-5	TGTGCCAGCAGCTTGTTGCGAGGAAGCCAAGAGACCCAGTACTTC	CASSLLRGSQETQYF
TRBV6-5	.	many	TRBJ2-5	TGTGCCAGCAGTTCACACGGACGTCAACAAGAGACCCAGTACTTC	CASSSHGRQQETQYF
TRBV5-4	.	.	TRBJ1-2	TGTGCCAGCAGCTTGTTAGTCTTTCCTGATATTTCTAACTATGGCTACACCTTC	CASSLLVFPDISNYGYTF
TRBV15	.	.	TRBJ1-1	TGTGCCACCAGCAGACAGGGGAGCACTGAAGCTTTCTTT	CATSRQGSTEAFF
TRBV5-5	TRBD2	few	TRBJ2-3	TGTGCCAGCAGCCCCCTTGGCGGGAGTGGTATAGATACGCAGTATTTT	CASSPLGGSGIDTQYF
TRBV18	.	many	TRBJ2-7	TGTGCCAGCTCACCACGACGTCAGCGAGACTACGAGCAGTACTTC	CASSPRRQRDYEQYF
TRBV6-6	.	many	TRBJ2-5	TGTGCCAGCAGTTACATGGAGACCCAGTACTTC	CASSYMETQYF
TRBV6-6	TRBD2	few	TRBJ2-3	TGTGCCAGCAGTCTGGCTAGCGGGAAAAGCACAGATACGCAGTATTTT	CASSLASGKSTDTQYF
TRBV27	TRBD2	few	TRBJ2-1	TGTGCCAGCAGTTTACCCGGGAGGGCCTACAATGAGCAGTTCTTC	CASSLPGRAYNEQFF
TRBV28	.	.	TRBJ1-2	TGTGCCAGCAGTACAGCTTGGGCCGCCAATGGCTACACCTTC	CASSTAWAANGYTF
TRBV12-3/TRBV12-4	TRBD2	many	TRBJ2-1	TGTGCCAGTCTCCTAGCGGGGCCCTACAATGAGCAGTTCTTC	CASLLAGPYNEQFF
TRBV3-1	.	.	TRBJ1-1	TGTGCCAGCAGCCCTTCGGCGGGTTTGAACACTGAAGCTTTCTTT	CASSPSAGLNTEAFF
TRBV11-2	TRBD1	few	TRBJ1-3	TGTGCCAGCAGCTTAGTCCCCGGGACAGGGGCTGGAAACACCATATATTTT	CASSLVPGTGAGNTIYF
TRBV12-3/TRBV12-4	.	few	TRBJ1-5	TGTGCCAGCAGTTTAGAGGGGTCTCATCAGCCCCAGCATTTT	CASSLEGSHQPQHF
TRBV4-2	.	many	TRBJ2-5	TGTGCCAGCAGCCACCCCGACCGCCGGGAGACCCAGTACTTC	CASSHPDRRETQYF
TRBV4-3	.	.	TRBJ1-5	TGCGCCAGCAGACGAGATTCGGGGGCGAACAATCAGCCCCAGCATTTT	CASRRDSGANNQPQHF
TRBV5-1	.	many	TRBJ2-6	TGCGCCAGCAGCTTAGGGATACGTCCCTCTGGGGCCAACGTCCTGACTTTC	CASSLGIRPSGANVLTF
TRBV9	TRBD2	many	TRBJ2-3	TGTGCCAGCAGCGTAGGGACTAGCGGGTTCACAGATACGCAGTATTTT	CASSVGTSGFTDTQYF
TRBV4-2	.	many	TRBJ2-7	TGTGCCAGCAGCCAAGACGGCAACTCCTACGAGCAGTACTTC	CASSQDGNSYEQYF
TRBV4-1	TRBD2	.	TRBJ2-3	TGCGCCAGCAGCCAAGAAAGGCGCGGGGGGGTCACAGATACGCAGTATTTT	CASSQERRGGVTDTQYF
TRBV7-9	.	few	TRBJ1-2	TGTGCCAGCAGCTTAGAAGTGGGGATTTACTATGGCTACACCTTC	CASSLEVGIYYGYTF
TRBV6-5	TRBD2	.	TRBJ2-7	TGTGCCAGCAGTTACGTCGGGGGGAGCGTAAACTTC	CASSYVGGSVNF